These 24 T cell receptor beta chains came from one sample sequenced in a study of cytomegalovirus exposure and HLA in healthy donors (dated by TCRdb to the late 2010s). Preparation of the library involved the immunoSEQ multiplex PCR assay. For the multiplex PCR, a mixture combining 60 forward primers for TCR Vbeta segments and 13 reverse primers for TCR Jbeta segments was used. This immuneACCESS table, as held by TCRdb, lists in-frame sequences with V and J called but not all clones. Of the missing ones, under half trace to an unresolved V gene in checked studies; the others have no known cause. Here the sample has some 44,000 clones; 87% occur a single time. About 8% of the sample lies in the top ten. The sequenced material came from PBMCs. Source of these receptors: a woman in her 40s in good health and CMV-seropositive.

The V gene is TRBV7-2, the J gene TRBJ2-3, with 8 bases lining up with TRBD2. Germline-derived CDR1 and CDR2 are SGHTA and FQGNSA. J was trimmed by 0 bases and V by 3 bases; bases with no gene match: 2. The CDR3 loop spans 15 amino acids. CDR3 in DNA: TGTGCCAGCAGCTTGCAGCGGGGGAGCACAGATACGCAGTATTTT. Its protein is CASSLQRGSTDTQYF.

CDR3 in DNA: TGTGCCAGCAGCCCCCGACAGGACTCCTACGAGCAGTACTTC. It translates to CASSPRQDSYEQYF. The chain joins TRBV5-5 to TRBJ2-7, with a weak D call TRBD1 (6 bases). Trimming shortened V by 4 bases and J by 0 bases, and 11 bases separated the two germline ends. This CDR3 contains 14 residues. Germline assignment: CDR1 SGHKS and CDR2 YYEKEE (reference sequence).

Turning to this clone: Germline is not matched at one junction end, which may reflect a read error. V is TRBV6-5 and J is TRBJ2-5; D possibly corresponds to TRBD2 (6 bases). This CDR3 is 9 amino acids long. CDR1 MNHEY and CDR2 SVGAGI come from the germline V gene. The DNA of the CDR3 is TGTGCCAGCAGTGAACGCGGGAACTTC. This sequence encodes CASSERGNF.

This sequence joins TRBV14 and TRBJ2-5; tentatively, D is TRBD2 (5 bases). V shed 1 base and J shed 9 bases, with 6 bases lying between them. The germline V gene encodes CDR1 SGHDN and CDR2 FVKESK. The CDR3 length is 11 residues. The CDR3 bases are TGTGCCAGCAGCCAAGGACTACCCCAGTACTTC. Protein sequence: CASSQGLPQYF.

In DNA form, the CDR3 reads TGTGCCAGCAGCCTAGGGCAGGTTGTTAATACTGAAGCTTTCTTT. The encoded protein is CASSLGQVVNTEAFF. The chain uses TRBV7-2 and TRBJ1-1, with unresolved D. Germline values: CDR1 SGHTA, CDR2 FQGNSA. Trimming left V 5 bases short and J 5 bases short, with 18 bases between. The length of the CDR3 is 15 residues. Full variable domain (missing parts from reference TRBV7-2 and TRBJ1-1): GAGVSQSPSNKVTEKGKDVELRCDPISGHTALYWYRQSLGQGLEFLIYFQGNSAPDKSGLPSDRFSAERTGGSVSTLTIQRTQQEDSAVYLCASSLGQVVNTEAFFGQGTRLTVV.

The chain combines TRBV6-5 with TRBJ1-1; weak D call: TRBD1 (6 bases). The CDR3 covers 15 residues. V lost 8 bases to trimming and J lost 0 bases, with 16 bases between them. Germline V gene data show CDR1 as MNHEY and CDR2 as SVGAGI. CDR3 amino acids: CASASTGNMNTEAFF. The CDR3 nucleotides are TGTGCCAGCGCTTCGACAGGCAACATGAACACTGAAGCTTTCTTT.

To note about this clone: This specimen includes other DNA sequences encoding the same CDR3. The chain employs TRBV5-1 and TRBJ2-5; tentative D call: TRBD1 (6 bases). Germline assignment: CDR1 SGHRS and CDR2 YFSETQ. The CDR3 runs 16 residues. The V end was cut by 5 bases, the J end by 5 bases, with 22 bases between. The CDR3 coding sequence is TGCGCCAGCAGTTCTGCCCCGAAGGGGGTATCGGAGACCCAGTACTTC. Its protein is CASSSAPKGVSETQYF.

V gene TRBV5-1 combines with J gene TRBJ2-1; 11 bases align to TRBD2. V was clipped by 5 bases and J by 6 bases; unmatched bases: 4. This CDR3 contains 14 residues. The germline V gene has CDR1 SGHRS and CDR2 YFSETQ. CDR3: CASRLAGELNEQFF. In DNA form, the CDR3 reads TGCGCCAGCAGACTAGCGGGAGAACTCAATGAGCAGTTCTTC.

V usage is TRBV2 and J usage is TRBJ2-2, with a tentative D call TRBD1 (5 bases). This CDR3 is 15 amino acids long. V gave up 0 bases and J gave up 5 bases, with 10 bases separating them. Germline-derived CDR1 and CDR2 are SNHLY and FYNNEI. CDR3 in DNA: TGTGCCAGCAGTGAAGCTTTCTCAGGGACCGGGGAGCTGTTTTTT. Translating it yields CASSEAFSGTGELFF.

The V gene is TRBV9, the J gene TRBJ2-7; TRBD2 matches 9 bases. CDR3 length: 17 amino acids. V shed 4 bases, J shed 2 bases, and the junction held 13 bases outside the gene matches. Germline V gene lookup returns CDR1 SGDLS and CDR2 YYNGEE. In DNA form, the CDR3 reads TGTGCCAGCAGCCCTCTAGCGGGACTGGGGGGGACCTACGAGCAGTACTTC. Its protein product is CASSPLAGLGGTYEQYF.

The chain is built from TRBV28 and TRBJ2-5; a possible D gene is TRBD1 (5 bases). Trimming removed 6 bases from V and 4 bases from J, with 15 bases in between. Per germline, CDR1 MDHEN and CDR2 SYDVKM. CDR3 size: 14 residues. In DNA form, the CDR3 reads TGTGCCAGCAGCTCCAGACAGCCCCCAGAGACCCAGTACTTC. Its translation: CASSSRQPPETQYF.

The chain uses TRBV9 and TRBJ1-5; D is unclear. Germline CDR1 reads SGDLS; CDR2 reads YYNGEE. This CDR3 spans 13 amino acids. With 0 bases removed from V and 7 bases from J, the gap between germline ends came to 8 bases. The CDR3 DNA is TGTGCCAGCAGCGTAGGGGAGAGACAGCCCCAGCATTTT. Amino acids: CASSVGERQPQHF.

J is TRBJ2-5 and V is TRBV15; D may be TRBD2 (6 bases). CDR3 length: 12 amino acids. Trimming took 8 bases from V and 5 from J, leaving 12 bases between them. Germline V gene lookup returns CDR1 LNHNV and CDR2 YYDKDF (reference sequence). CDR3 residues: CATRRGLETQYF. The CDR3 region has the DNA TGTGCCACCCGGCGGGGTTTGGAGACCCAGTACTTC.

The V and J genes are TRBV7-9 and TRBJ1-3, with D tentatively TRBD1 (5 bases). Trimming took 8 bases from V and 4 from J, leaving 18 bases between them. The CDR3 spans 15 residues. Germline V gives CDR1 SEHNR, CDR2 FQNEAQ (reference sequence). For the CDR3, the DNA is TGTGCCAGCTCACTCCGGGGGGGAAGGGGAAACACCATATATTTT. This gives the protein CASSLRGGRGNTIYF.

This clone has a handful of counts. The chain carries TRBV27 and TRBJ2-1, with D hard to call. The CDR3 length is 13 residues. Germline V gives CDR1 MNHEY, CDR2 SMNVEV (reference sequence). Trimming left V 2 bases short and J 9 bases short, with 11 bases between. The CDR3 DNA reads TGTGCCAGCAGTTTAAGCGAGTTAGGTGAGCAGTTCTTC. Its translation: CASSLSELGEQFF.

This clone was seen only once. This chain uses TRBV7-9 with TRBJ1-4; 8 bases are a match to TRBD1. Germline-derived CDR1 and CDR2 are SEHNR and FQNEAQ (reference sequence). This CDR3 is 17 amino acids long. The V segment lost 4 bases and the J segment 7 bases; nucleotides outside the gene matches: 14. The CDR3: CASSSDLWTGTGEKLFF. The CDR3 coding sequence is TGTGCCAGCAGCTCCGACCTTTGGACAGGGACTGGTGAAAAACTGTTTTTT.

J is TRBJ2-3 and V is TRBV5-1; a possible D gene is TRBD2 (7 bases). Germline V CDR1 and CDR2: SGHRS, YFSETQ. The CDR3 length is 16 residues. The ends were cut back, 4 bases at V and 3 bases at J, with 18 bases in the middle. The CDR3 bases are TGCGCCAGCAGCGGACGGACTAGGGGGATTACAGATACGCAGTATTTT. It yields the protein CASSGRTRGITDTQYF.

The chain employs TRBV7-3 and TRBJ1-6; 8 nucleotides line up with TRBD1. The junction had 7 bases not matched to a gene; V was cut back by 2 bases and J by 10 bases. CDR3 length: 15 amino acids. Germline lookup yields CDR1 SGHTA and CDR2 FQGTGA. This CDR3 reads CASSLGQGAGSPLHF. The CDR3 DNA follows: TGTGCCAGCAGCTTAGGGCAGGGGGCAGGGTCACCCCTCCACTTT.

V gene TRBV9 combines with J gene TRBJ2-2; 8 nucleotides line up with TRBD1. The germline V gene encodes CDR1 SGDLS and CDR2 YYNGEE. J gave up 4 bases and V 1 base, and 6 bases lay outside the gene matches. The CDR3 extends over 16 amino acids. CDR3 amino acids: CASSVTKGQGTGELFF. The CDR3 DNA reads as TGTGCCAGCAGCGTAACTAAAGGACAGGGCACCGGGGAGCTGTTTTTT.

The CDR3 nucleotides read TGCGCCAGCAGCTTGGTGGCTAGCGGGAGTTCCACAGATACGCAGTATTTT. This encodes CASSLVASGSSTDTQYF. The V gene is TRBV5-1, the J gene TRBJ2-3; 10 bases fit TRBD2. The length of the CDR3 is 17 residues. In germline, CDR1 is SGHRS, CDR2 YFSETQ. The J segment lost 2 bases and the V segment lost 0 bases, leaving 6 bases of the junction unmatched.

This clone was observed a single time. The V call is TRBV6-5, the J call TRBJ1-4; possible D gene TRBD1, 5 bases. With 2 bases removed from V and 8 bases from J, the gap between germline ends came to 18 bases. Germline V gene data show CDR1 as MNHEY and CDR2 as SVGAGI. The CDR3 runs to 16 residues. Here the CDR3 reads CASSYNEGLRGEKLFF. CDR3 bases: TGTGCCAGCAGTTACAACGAGGGACTTCGTGGGGAAAAACTGTTTTTT.

The chain carries TRBV6-6 and TRBJ1-1, with 7 bases fitting TRBD1. Germline lookup yields CDR1 MNHNY and CDR2 SVGAGI (reference sequence). The CDR3 is made up of 14 amino acids. The V gene end was trimmed by 4 bases and the J gene end by 3 bases; junction bases not matched to a gene: 5. The DNA for the CDR3 is TGTGCCAGCAGTTCGGCACAGGGGTACACTGAAGCTTTCTTT. As protein: CASSSAQGYTEAFF.

J is TRBJ2-7 and V is TRBV27, with TRBD1 as a possible D gene (6 bases). Germline assignment: CDR1 MNHEY and CDR2 SMNVEV (reference sequence). V was cut by 3 bases and J by 1 base, with 16 bases left in between. The CDR3 loop spans 16 amino acids. The CDR3 nucleotides are TGTGCCAGCAGTTTTGCCACAGGGCTAGGGTCCTACGAGCAGTACTTC. Encoded protein: CASSFATGLGSYEQYF.

The chain couples TRBV5-1 to TRBJ1-6, with D possibly TRBD1 on 6 matching bases. Germline-derived CDR1 and CDR2 are SGHRS and YFSETQ. The CDR3 contains 14 residues. Trimming stripped 0 bases from V and 8 bases from J, with 9 bases between. CDR3 sequence: CASSLGAGDSPLHF. The CDR3 DNA follows: TGCGCCAGCAGCTTGGGGGCAGGGGATTCACCCCTCCACTTT.